Below, 26 T cell receptor beta chains from the same sample are listed, as sequenced in a study of blood T cell repertoires in COVID-19. Data came from immunoSEQ multiplex PCR; TCRdb stores just in-frame clones and leaves some out. The sample consists of almost 500,000 clones, roughly nine tenths of them appearing once. The sample consisted of PBMCs or T cells enriched from blood (not recorded which). Receptor source: a woman in her fifties or sixties who had recovered from COVID-19.

This clone was seen once. The chain uses TRBV18 and TRBJ1-1, with TRBD1 identical over 7 bases. This CDR3 region has 16 residues. Germline-derived CDR1 and CDR2 are KGHSH and LQKENI. The V gene end was trimmed by 6 bases and the J gene end by 0 bases; junction bases not matched to a gene: 10. The CDR3 coding sequence is TGTGCCAGCTCTCCCAGGGGGACAGTGATGAACACTGAAGCTTTCTTT. Residues: CASSPRGTVMNTEAFF. Combining the CDR3 with reference TRBV18 and TRBJ1-1 gives the whole variable domain NAGVMQNPRHLVRRRGQEARLRCSPMKGHSHVYWYRQLPEEGLKFMVYLQKENIIDESGMPKERFSAEFPKEGPSILRIQQVVRGDSAAYFCASSPRGTVMNTEAFFGQGTRLTVV.

The V gene is TRBV27, the J gene TRBJ2-7, with TRBD1 matching 10 bases. The trim removed 7 bases at V and 5 bases at J, leaving 11 bases unmatched. The CDR3 consists of 15 residues. The germline gives CDR1 MNHEY, CDR2 SMNVEV (reference sequence). CDR3 DNA: TGTGCCAGCAACCCTACCCGGGACAGGGGCCACGAGCAGTACTTC. The encoded protein is CASNPTRDRGHEQYF.

The rearrangement uses TRBV5-4 and TRBJ2-2, with no clear D. V lost 1 base and J 4 bases, leaving 5 bases between the germline ends. Germline CDR1 reads SGHNT; CDR2 reads YYREEE (reference sequence). The CDR3 extends over 13 amino acids. CDR3: CASSLLATGELFF. Written as DNA, the CDR3 is TGTGCCAGCAGCTTGTTAGCCACCGGGGAGCTGTTTTTT.

The chain links TRBV29-1 to TRBJ1-3; D possibly corresponds to TRBD1 (5 bases). Trimming left V 2 bases short and J 2 bases short, with 7 bases between. Germline V gene data show CDR1 as SQVTM and CDR2 as ANQGSEA. The CDR3 is 13 amino acids. The chain's CDR3 is CSVEKGTGNTIYF. The CDR3 DNA sequence: TGCAGCGTTGAAAAGGGGACTGGAAACACCATATATTTT.

This clone was found a few times. This sequence joins TRBV5-8 and TRBJ1-2; TRBD1 might be the D (6 bases). CDR1 is SGHTS and CDR2 is YDEGEE in the germline V gene. This CDR3 spans 15 amino acids. Trimming removed 1 base from V and 4 bases from J, with 14 bases in between. DNA of the CDR3: TGTGCCAGCAGCTTGTGGCAGGGGCTGTTCTATGGCTACACCTTC. Translating gives CASSLWQGLFYGYTF.

V usage is TRBV6-5 and J usage is TRBJ1-1, with unresolved D. Deletions cut 0 bases from V and 11 bases from J, with 13 bases between. CDR1 is MNHEY, CDR2 SVGAGI, per germline. This CDR3 region has 13 residues. Written as DNA, the CDR3 is TGTGCCAGCAGTTACTCGGGAGGCGACGGTGCTTTCTTT. It specifies CASSYSGGDGAFF.

The chain uses TRBV29-1 and TRBJ2-7; D unclear. The V gene's germline CDR1 is SQVTM and CDR2 ANQGSEA. Trimming stripped 4 bases from V and 0 bases from J, with 7 bases between. This CDR3 is built from 12 residues. The CDR3 loop reads CSVGDSSYEQYV. In DNA form, the CDR3 reads TGCAGCGTTGGCGACTCCTCCTACGAGCAGTACGTC.

A single count supports this clone. This chain connects TRBV10-1 to TRBJ1-2; D is ambiguous. Per germline, CDR1 WNHNN and CDR2 SYGVQD (reference sequence). Trimming stripped 2 bases from V and 2 bases from J, with 6 bases between. The CDR3 is 13 amino acids. The CDR3 here is CASSEDGNYGYTF. Written as DNA, the CDR3 is TGCGCCAGCAGTGAGGACGGGAACTATGGCTACACCTTC.

The gene calls are TRBV5-1 and TRBJ2-1, with 9 bases aligning to TRBD2. The length of the CDR3 is 14 residues. The V and J ends lost 3 bases and 5 bases, in that order; junction bases with no gene match: 3. Germline V gene sequence: CDR1 SGHRS, CDR2 YFSETQ. The CDR3 loop reads CASSYLAGNNEQFF. The CDR3 coding sequence is TGCGCCAGCAGCTATCTAGCGGGGAACAATGAGCAGTTCTTC.

The chain recombines TRBV10-1 with TRBJ2-3; 10 nucleotides agree with TRBD2. Losses at the gene ends were 2 bases for V and 4 bases for J; bases not matched to a gene: 12. The CDR3 totals 18 residues. Germline V gene lookup returns CDR1 WNHNN and CDR2 SYGVQD (reference sequence). The CDR3 is CASSEGRHGLAVSDTQYF. DNA of the CDR3: TGCGCCAGCAGTGAGGGCCGGCATGGACTAGCGGTGTCAGATACGCAGTATTTT.

The rearrangement links TRBV5-8 to TRBJ1-2; TRBD1 aligns across 8 bases. The CDR3 is made up of 13 amino acids. CDR1 is SGHTS and CDR2 is YDEGEE in the germline V gene. Germline trimming cut 3 bases from V and 3 bases from J; bases unmatched to any gene: 1. The CDR3 protein is CASSSTGDYGYTF. As DNA, the CDR3 is TGTGCCAGCAGCTCGACAGGGGACTATGGCTACACCTTC.

V gene TRBV6-4 combines with J gene TRBJ2-3; tentative D call: TRBD1 (6 bases). This CDR3 region has 15 residues. Germline V gene data show CDR1 as MRHNA and CDR2 as SNTAGT. V lost 6 bases to trimming and J lost 0 bases, with 13 bases between them. CDR3 sequence: CASSPGTLSTDTQYF. The CDR3 DNA reads TGTGCCAGCAGCCCCGGGACACTTAGCACAGATACGCAGTATTTT.

The chain joins TRBV7-8 to TRBJ1-6; 8 bases align to TRBD1. Germline V gene data show CDR1 as SGHVS and CDR2 as FQNEAQ. The junction had 7 bases not matched to a gene; V was cut back by 5 bases and J by 10 bases. The CDR3 has 14 amino acids. The CDR3: CASSLDRESSPLHF. In DNA form, the CDR3 reads TGTGCCAGCAGCCTGGACAGGGAGTCCTCACCCCTCCACTTT.

The V and J genes are TRBV2 and TRBJ2-1; D is uncertain. The CDR3 totals 15 residues. CDR1 is SNHLY and CDR2 is FYNNEI in the germline V gene. V was cut by 0 bases and J by 6 bases, with 12 bases left in between. The CDR3 region has the DNA TGTGCCAGCAGTGAAGCCCGAGGAAAATTCAATGAGCAGTTCTTC. Residues: CASSEARGKFNEQFF.

This rearrangement joins TRBV5-1 to TRBJ2-1; 9 nucleotides agree with TRBD1. The V segment lost 4 bases and the J segment 3 bases; nucleotides outside the gene matches: 2. The CDR3 runs 14 residues. Germline CDR1 reads SGHRS; CDR2 reads YFSETQ. The CDR3 DNA sequence: TGCGCCAGCAGCAAGGGACAGGGCTACAATGAGCAGTTCTTC. This sequence encodes CASSKGQGYNEQFF.

The chain has TRBV19 and TRBJ1-3; tentatively, D is TRBD1 (5 bases). The germline gives CDR1 LNHDA, CDR2 SQIVND (reference sequence). Trimming took off 6 bases at V and 0 bases at J, with 9 bases between the two ends. The CDR3 is 14 residues long. As DNA, the CDR3 is TGTGCCAGTAGCGTGGACAACTCTGGAAACACCATATATTTT. The encoded protein is CASSVDNSGNTIYF.

This clone was found a few times. The chain combines TRBV7-9 with TRBJ2-7; the match to TRBD2 covers 7 bases. Germline-derived CDR1 and CDR2 are SEHNR and FQNEAQ (reference sequence). This CDR3 region has 13 residues. V was clipped by 4 bases and J by 5 bases; unmatched bases: 5. DNA for the CDR3: TGTGCCAGCAGCTCAGCGGGACTCCACGAGCAGTACTTC. Residues: CASSSAGLHEQYF.

The gene calls are TRBV5-1 and TRBJ2-2; weak D call: TRBD1 (7 bases). There are 16 residues in the CDR3. Germline loops: CDR1 SGHRS, CDR2 YFSETQ. Trimming left V 1 base short and J 2 bases short, with 12 bases between. CDR3 DNA sequence: TGCGCCAGCAGCTTGCGGGGGACAGACAACACCGGGGAGCTGTTTTTT. It codes for CASSLRGTDNTGELFF.

J is TRBJ2-4 and V is TRBV7-2; 11 bases map to TRBD2. This CDR3 contains 17 residues. CDR1 SGHTA and CDR2 FQGNSA come from the germline V gene. V lost 1 base, J lost 8 bases, and 10 bases stayed unmatched. CDR3 sequence reads: CASSLVSLAGGWYIQYF. CDR3 nucleotide sequence: TGTGCCAGCAGCTTAGTAAGCCTAGCGGGGGGTTGGTACATTCAGTACTTC.

CDR3 amino acids: CASSGTGQGQPQHF. The DNA of the CDR3 is TGTGCCAGCAGCGGGACAGGGCAGGGGCAGCCCCAGCATTTT. The chain is built from TRBV5-6 and TRBJ1-5; 9 nucleotides line up with TRBD1. There are 14 residues in the CDR3. The J segment lost 7 bases and the V segment lost 4 bases, leaving 6 bases of the junction unmatched. Germline-derived CDR1 and CDR2 are SGHDT and YYEEEE.

The rearrangement uses TRBV5-4 and TRBJ2-5, with D possibly TRBD2 on 5 matching bases. The V gene's germline CDR1 is SGHNT and CDR2 YYREEE (reference sequence). This CDR3 is 13 amino acids long. With 0 bases removed from V and 5 bases from J, the gap between germline ends came to 8 bases. The DNA of the CDR3 is TGTGCCAGCAGCTTGGAGAAGCGGGAGACCCAGTACTTC. This codes for CASSLEKRETQYF.

This sequence joins TRBV5-1 and TRBJ1-4; D not certain. The CDR3 loop spans 14 amino acids. Germline CDR1 SGHRS, CDR2 YFSETQ. V gave up 5 bases and J gave up 5 bases, with 13 bases separating them. As DNA, the CDR3 is TGCGCCAGCAGGAGCCGGGGAGCGAATGAAAAACTGTTTTTT. It yields the protein CASRSRGANEKLFF.

The genes are TRBV5-1 and TRBJ2-3; a weak D match, TRBD2 (6 bases). Germline lookup yields CDR1 SGHRS and CDR2 YFSETQ. This CDR3 comprises 18 residues. Between the trimmed V and J ends, which lost 0 bases and 0 bases, there was a span of 17 bases. CDR3 sequence (DNA): TGCGCCAGCAGCTTGGCCCGCCGGGAGCGGCTTAGCACAGATACGCAGTATTTT. It codes for CASSLARRERLSTDTQYF.

This chain uses TRBV13 with TRBJ1-2, with no clear D. V was pared by 5 bases and J by 6 bases, with 13 bases between. The germline gives CDR1 PRHDT, CDR2 FYEKMQ (reference sequence). The length of the CDR3 is 13 residues. CDR3 sequence (DNA): TGTGCCAGCAGCCTCGGAGGGATCCATGGCTACACCTTC. Its protein product is CASSLGGIHGYTF.

The chain carries TRBV6-1 and TRBJ2-1, with 7 bases lining up with TRBD2. This CDR3 comprises 19 residues. The germline CDR1 and CDR2 sequences are MNHNS and SASEGT. The J segment lost 4 bases and the V segment lost 0 bases, leaving 15 bases of the junction unmatched. The CDR3 sequence is CASSEAPPSAGGGYNEQFF. CDR3 DNA: TGTGCCAGCAGTGAAGCCCCCCCCTCAGCTGGGGGGGGTTACAATGAGCAGTTCTTC.

V usage is TRBV27 and J usage is TRBJ1-1, with TRBD1 matching over 9 bases. The CDR3 length is 14 residues. V was pared by 6 bases and J by 9 bases, with 11 bases of the junction left unmatched. In germline, CDR1 is MNHEY, CDR2 SMNVEV (reference sequence). This chain's CDR3 is CASRYRQGGNKAFF. The DNA of the CDR3 is TGTGCCAGCAGATATCGACAGGGGGGCAATAAAGCTTTCTTT.